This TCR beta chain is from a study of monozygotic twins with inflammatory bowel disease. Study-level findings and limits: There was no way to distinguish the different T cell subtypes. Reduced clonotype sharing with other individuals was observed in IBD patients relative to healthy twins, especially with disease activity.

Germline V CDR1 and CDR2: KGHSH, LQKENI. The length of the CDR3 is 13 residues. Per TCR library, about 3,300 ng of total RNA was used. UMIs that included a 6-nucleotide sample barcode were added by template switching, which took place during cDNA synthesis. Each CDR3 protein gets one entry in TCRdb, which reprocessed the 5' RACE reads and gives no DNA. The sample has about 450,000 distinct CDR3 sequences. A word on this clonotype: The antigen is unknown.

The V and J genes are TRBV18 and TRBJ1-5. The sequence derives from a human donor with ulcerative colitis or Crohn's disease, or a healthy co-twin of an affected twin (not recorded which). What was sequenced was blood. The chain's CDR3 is CASSPGENQPQHF.